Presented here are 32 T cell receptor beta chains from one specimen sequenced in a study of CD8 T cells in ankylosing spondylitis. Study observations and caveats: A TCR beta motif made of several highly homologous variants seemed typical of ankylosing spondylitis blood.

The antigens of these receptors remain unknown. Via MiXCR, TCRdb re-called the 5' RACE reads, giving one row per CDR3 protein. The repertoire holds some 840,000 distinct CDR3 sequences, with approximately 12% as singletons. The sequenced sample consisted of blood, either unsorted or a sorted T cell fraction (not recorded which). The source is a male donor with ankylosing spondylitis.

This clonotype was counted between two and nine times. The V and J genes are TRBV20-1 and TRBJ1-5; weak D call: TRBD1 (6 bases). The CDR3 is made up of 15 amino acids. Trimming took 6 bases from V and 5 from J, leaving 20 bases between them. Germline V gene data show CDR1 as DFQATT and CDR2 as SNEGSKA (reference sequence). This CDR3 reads CSAPKTGDYHQPQHF. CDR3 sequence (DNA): TGCAGTGCCCCAAAGACAGGAGACTATCATCAGCCCCAGCATTTT.

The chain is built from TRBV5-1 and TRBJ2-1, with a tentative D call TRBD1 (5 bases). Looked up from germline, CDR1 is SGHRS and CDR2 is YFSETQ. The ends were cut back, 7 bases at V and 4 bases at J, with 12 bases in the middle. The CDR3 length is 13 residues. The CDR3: CASGTGMYNEQFF. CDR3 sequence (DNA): TGCGCCAGCGGAACAGGTATGTACAATGAGCAGTTCTTC.

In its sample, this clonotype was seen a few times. CDR3 sequence reads: CASSLDGTWREVEQFF. CDR3 coding DNA: TGTGCCAGCAGCTTAGATGGGACCTGGCGGGAGGTTGAGCAGTTCTTC. V usage is TRBV11-2 and J usage is TRBJ2-1, with 8 bases lining up with TRBD2. Looked up from germline, CDR1 is SGHAT and CDR2 is FQNNGV. The CDR3 sequence is 16 residues long. With 0 bases clipped from V and 9 bases from J, the junction kept 10 bases outside the gene matches.

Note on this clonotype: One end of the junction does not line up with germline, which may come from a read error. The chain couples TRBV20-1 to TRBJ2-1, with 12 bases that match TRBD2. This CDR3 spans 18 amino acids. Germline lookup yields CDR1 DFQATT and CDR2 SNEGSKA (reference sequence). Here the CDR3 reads CSATPSGLAGGQVNEKFF. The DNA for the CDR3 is TGCAGTGCTACCCCTTCTGGGCTAGCGGGGGGGCAGGTGAATGAGAAGTTCTTC.

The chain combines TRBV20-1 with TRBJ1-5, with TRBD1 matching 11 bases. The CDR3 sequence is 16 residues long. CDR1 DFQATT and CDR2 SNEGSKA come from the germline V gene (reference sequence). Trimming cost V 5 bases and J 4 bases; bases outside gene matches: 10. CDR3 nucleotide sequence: TGCAGTGCTCACCACCCCGGGACAGGGGGTAATCAGCCCCAGCATTTT. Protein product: CSAHHPGTGGNQPQHF.

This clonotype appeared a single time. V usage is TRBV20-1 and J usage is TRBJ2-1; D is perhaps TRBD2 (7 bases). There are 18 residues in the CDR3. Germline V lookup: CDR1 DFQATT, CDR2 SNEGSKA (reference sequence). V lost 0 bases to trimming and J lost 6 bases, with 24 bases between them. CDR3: CSARDSAGEGGLFNEQFF. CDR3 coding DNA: TGCAGTGCTAGAGATAGTGCGGGGGAAGGGGGTTTATTCAATGAGCAGTTCTTC.

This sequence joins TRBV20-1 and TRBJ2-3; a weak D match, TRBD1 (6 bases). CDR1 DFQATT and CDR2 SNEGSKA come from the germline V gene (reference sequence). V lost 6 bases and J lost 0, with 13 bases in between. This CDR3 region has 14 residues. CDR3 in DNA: TGCAGTGCCCCAGGACAGCATAGCACAGATACGCAGTATTTT. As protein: CSAPGQHSTDTQYF.

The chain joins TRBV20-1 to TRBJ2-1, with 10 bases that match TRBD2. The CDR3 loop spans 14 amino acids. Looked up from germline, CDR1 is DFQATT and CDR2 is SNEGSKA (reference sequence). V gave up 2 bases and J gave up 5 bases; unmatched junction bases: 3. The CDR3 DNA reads TGCAGTGCTAGACGGACTAGCGGAAACAATGAGCAGTTCTTC. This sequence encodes CSARRTSGNNEQFF.

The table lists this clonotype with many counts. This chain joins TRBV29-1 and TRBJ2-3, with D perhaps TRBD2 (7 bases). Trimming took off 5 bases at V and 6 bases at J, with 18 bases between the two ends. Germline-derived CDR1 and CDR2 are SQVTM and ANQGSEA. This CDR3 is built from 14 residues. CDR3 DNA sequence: TGCAGCGTTAAAAAAGGGGGGGCCGACGATACGCAGTATTTT. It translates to CSVKKGGADDTQYF.

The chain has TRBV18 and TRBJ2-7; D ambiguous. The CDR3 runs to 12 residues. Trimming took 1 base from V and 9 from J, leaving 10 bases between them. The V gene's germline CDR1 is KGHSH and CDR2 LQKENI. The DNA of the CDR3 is TGTGCCAGCTCACCACAAGGGTTTTGGCAGTACTTC. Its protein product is CASSPQGFWQYF.

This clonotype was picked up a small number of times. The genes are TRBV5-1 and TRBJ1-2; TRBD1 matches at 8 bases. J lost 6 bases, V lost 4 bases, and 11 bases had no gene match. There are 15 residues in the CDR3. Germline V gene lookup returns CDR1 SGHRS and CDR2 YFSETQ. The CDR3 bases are TGCGCCAGCAGCCTTGTAACAGGGGGAGAGGATGGCTACACCTTC. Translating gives CASSLVTGGEDGYTF.

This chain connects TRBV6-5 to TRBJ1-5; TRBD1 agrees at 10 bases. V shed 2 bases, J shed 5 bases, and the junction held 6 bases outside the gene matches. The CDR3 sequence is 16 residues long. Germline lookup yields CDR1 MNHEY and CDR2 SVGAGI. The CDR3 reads CASSYPDRGLDQPQHF. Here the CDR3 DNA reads TGTGCCAGCAGTTACCCAGACAGGGGGCTAGATCAGCCCCAGCATTTT.

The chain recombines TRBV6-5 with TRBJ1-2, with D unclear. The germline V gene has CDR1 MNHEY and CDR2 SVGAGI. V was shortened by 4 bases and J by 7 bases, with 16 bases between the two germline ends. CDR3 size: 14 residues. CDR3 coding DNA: TGTGCCAGCAGTTCCACAGAGGGCACTTCTGGCTACACCTTC. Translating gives CASSSTEGTSGYTF.

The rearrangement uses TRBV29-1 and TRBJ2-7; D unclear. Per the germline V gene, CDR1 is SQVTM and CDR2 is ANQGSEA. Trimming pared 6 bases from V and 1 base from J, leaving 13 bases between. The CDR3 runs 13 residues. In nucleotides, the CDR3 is TGCAGCGTCCGAGGCAGGCGATCCTACGAGCAGTACTTC. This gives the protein CSVRGRRSYEQYF.

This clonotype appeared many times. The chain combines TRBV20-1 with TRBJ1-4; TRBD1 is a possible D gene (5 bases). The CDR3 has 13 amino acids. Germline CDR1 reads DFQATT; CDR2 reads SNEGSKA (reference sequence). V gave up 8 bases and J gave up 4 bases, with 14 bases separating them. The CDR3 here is CSPTEGFNEKLFF. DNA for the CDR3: TGCAGTCCTACGGAGGGGTTTAATGAAAAACTGTTTTTT.

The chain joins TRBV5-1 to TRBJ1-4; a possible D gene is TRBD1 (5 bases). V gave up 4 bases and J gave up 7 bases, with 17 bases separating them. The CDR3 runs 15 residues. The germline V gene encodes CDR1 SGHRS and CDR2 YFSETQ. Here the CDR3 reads CASSASGTRGEKLFF. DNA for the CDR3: TGCGCCAGCAGCGCGTCCGGGACGAGGGGTGAAAAACTGTTTTTT.

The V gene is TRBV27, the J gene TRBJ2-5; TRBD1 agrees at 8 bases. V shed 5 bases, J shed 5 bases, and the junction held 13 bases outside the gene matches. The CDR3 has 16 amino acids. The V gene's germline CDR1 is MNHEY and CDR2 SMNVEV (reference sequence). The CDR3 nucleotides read TGTGCCAGCAGTGCGGCACCCGGACAGGGTAGGGAGACCCAGTACTTC. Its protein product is CASSAAPGQGRETQYF.

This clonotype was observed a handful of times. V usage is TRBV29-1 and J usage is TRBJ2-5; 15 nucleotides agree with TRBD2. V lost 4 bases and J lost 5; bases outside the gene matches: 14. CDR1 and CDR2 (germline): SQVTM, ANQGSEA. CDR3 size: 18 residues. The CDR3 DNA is TGCAGCGTTGCCCATCTTGGACTAGCGGGGGGGCCAGGGGAGACCCAGTACTTC. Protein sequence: CSVAHLGLAGGPGETQYF. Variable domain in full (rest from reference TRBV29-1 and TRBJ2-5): SAVISQKPSRDICQRGTSLTIQCQVDSQVTMMFWYRQQPGQSLTLIATANQGSEATYESGFVIDKFPISRPNLTFSTLTVSNMSPEDSSIYLCSVAHLGLAGGPGETQYFGPGTRLLVL.

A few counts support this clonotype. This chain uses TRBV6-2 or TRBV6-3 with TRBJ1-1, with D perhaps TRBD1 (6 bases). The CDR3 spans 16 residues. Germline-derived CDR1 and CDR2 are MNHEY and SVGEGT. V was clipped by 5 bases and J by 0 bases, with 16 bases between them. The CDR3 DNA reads TGTGCCAGCAGTCTAGACAGGAATCGAATGAACACTGAAGCTTTCTTT. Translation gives CASSLDRNRMNTEAFF.

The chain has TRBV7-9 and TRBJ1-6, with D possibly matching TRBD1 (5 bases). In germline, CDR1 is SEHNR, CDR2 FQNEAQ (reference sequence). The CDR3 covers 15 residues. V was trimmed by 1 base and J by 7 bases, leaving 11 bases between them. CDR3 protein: CASSLVLGGNSPLHF. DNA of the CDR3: TGTGCCAGCAGCTTAGTGTTGGGGGGAAATTCACCCCTCCACTTT.

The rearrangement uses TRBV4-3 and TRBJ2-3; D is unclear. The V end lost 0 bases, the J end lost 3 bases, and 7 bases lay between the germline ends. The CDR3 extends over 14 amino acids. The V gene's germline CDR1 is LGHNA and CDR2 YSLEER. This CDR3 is CASSQEVETDTQYF. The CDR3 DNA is TGCGCCAGCAGCCAAGAAGTCGAGACAGATACGCAGTATTTT.

CDR3 nucleotides: TGCAGTGTCCGACAGGGTGGCCAAGAGACCCAGTACTTC. It encodes CSVRQGGQETQYF. The chain employs TRBV20-1 and TRBJ2-5; the match to TRBD1 covers 7 bases. V shed 7 bases and J 1 base; nucleotides not matched to a gene: 6. There are 13 residues in the CDR3. From germline, CDR1 is DFQATT and CDR2 SNEGSKA (reference sequence).

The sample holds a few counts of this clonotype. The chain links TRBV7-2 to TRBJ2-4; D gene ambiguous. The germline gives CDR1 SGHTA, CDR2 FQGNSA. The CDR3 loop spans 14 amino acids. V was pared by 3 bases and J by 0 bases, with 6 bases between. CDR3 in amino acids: CASSFELAKNIQYF. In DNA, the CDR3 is TGTGCCAGCAGCTTTGAACTAGCCAAAAACATTCAGTACTTC.

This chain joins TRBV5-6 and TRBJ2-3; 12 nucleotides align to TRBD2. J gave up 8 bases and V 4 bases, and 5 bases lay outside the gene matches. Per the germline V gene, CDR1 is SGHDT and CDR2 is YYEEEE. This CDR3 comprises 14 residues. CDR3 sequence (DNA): TGTGCCAGCAGCGAGACGGGACTAGCGGGTACGCAGTATTTT. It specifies CASSETGLAGTQYF.

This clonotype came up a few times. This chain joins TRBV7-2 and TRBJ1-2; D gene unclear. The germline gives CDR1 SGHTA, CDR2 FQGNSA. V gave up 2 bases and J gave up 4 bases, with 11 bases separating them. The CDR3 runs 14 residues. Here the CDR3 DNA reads TGTGCCAGCAGCTTAACCGGGAGCACCTATGGCTACACCTTC. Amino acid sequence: CASSLTGSTYGYTF.

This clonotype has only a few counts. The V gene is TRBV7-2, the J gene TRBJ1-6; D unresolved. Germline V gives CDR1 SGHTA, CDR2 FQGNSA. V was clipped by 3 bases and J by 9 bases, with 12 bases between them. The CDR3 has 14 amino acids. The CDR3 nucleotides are TGTGCCAGCAGCTTCCGGGCCTCGGGTTCACCCCTCCACTTT. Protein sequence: CASSFRASGSPLHF.

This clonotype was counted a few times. The CDR3: CSARRGQGYSPLHF. The CDR3 DNA reads TGCAGTGCTAGGAGGGGACAAGGCTATTCACCCCTCCACTTT. The chain combines TRBV20-1 with TRBJ1-6, with TRBD1 as a possible D gene (6 bases). The CDR3 covers 14 residues. V lost 3 bases and J lost 8, with 14 bases in between. Germline CDR1 and CDR2: DFQATT and SNEGSKA (reference sequence).

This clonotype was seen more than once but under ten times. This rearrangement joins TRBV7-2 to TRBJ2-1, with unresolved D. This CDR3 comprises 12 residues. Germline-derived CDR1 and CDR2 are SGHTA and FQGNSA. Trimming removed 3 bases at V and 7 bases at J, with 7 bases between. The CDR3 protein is CASSLRRNEQFF. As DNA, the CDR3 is TGTGCCAGCAGCTTGCGACGGAATGAGCAGTTCTTC.

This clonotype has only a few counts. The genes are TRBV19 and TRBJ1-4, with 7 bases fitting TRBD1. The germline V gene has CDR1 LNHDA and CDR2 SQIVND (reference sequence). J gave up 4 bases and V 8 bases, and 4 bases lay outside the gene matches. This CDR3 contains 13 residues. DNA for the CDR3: TGTGCCAGTTCCGACAGGGTTAATGAAAAACTGTTTTTT. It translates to CASSDRVNEKLFF.

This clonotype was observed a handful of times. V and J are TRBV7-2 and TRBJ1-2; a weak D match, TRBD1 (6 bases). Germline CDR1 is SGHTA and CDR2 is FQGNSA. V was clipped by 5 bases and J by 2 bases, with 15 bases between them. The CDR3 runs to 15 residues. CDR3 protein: CASSPMGGLNYGYTF. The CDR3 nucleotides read TGTGCCAGCAGCCCAATGGGGGGGCTCAACTATGGCTACACCTTC. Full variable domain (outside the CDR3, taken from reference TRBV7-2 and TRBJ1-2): GAGVSQSPSNKVTEKGKDVELRCDPISGHTALYWYRQSLGQGLEFLIYFQGNSAPDKSGLPSDRFSAERTGGSVSTLTIQRTQQEDSAVYLCASSPMGGLNYGYTFGSGTRLTVV.

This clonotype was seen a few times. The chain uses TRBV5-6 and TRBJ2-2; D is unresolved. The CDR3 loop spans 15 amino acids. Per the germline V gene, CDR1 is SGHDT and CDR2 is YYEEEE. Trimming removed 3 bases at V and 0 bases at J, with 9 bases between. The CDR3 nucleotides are TGTGCCAGCAGCTACCCGGAAACGAACACCGGGGAGCTGTTTTTT. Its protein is CASSYPETNTGELFF.

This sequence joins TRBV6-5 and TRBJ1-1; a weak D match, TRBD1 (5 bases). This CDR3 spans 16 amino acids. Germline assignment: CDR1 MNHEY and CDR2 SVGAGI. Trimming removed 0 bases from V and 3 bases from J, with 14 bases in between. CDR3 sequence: CASSYSMGGSYTEAFF. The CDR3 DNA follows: TGTGCCAGCAGTTACTCCATGGGGGGGAGTTACACTGAAGCTTTCTTT.